Listed here is a single TCR beta chain. No antigen is known for it. Per the germline V gene, CDR1 is ENHRY and CDR2 is SYGVKD. The CDR3 totals 9 residues. V lost 7 bases and J 7 bases, leaving 4 bases between the germline ends. The data belong to a study of Graves' ophthalmopathy and Graves' hyperthyroidism. About the study: Researchers obtained peripheral blood at initial diagnosis, before any treatment had begun.

Amplification targeted the TCR beta CDR3 regions, with RNA transcripts as the source material. HTBI primers were employed in first-round RT-PCR, then a second-round multiplex PCR followed. A single record per CDR3 protein comes from TCRdb applying MiXCR to the multiplex PCR reads. The data hold 600,000 to 950,000 distinct CDR3 sequences, with roughly two fifths observed a single time. Overall study findings and caveats: A majority of expanded thyroid clonotypes exceeding 0.001 frequency were likewise present in blood.

The gene calls are TRBV10-3 and TRBJ2-5, with D hard to call. The sample taken for sequencing was peripheral blood. This clonotype was sampled from an adult man with Graves' ophthalmopathy. CDR3: CAIKGTQYF. The CDR3 DNA follows: TGTGCCATCAAAGGGACCCAGTACTTC.